These 15 T cell receptor beta chains were all obtained from the same sample, sequenced in a study of T-cell memory formation after mild COVID-19. One entry per CDR3 protein, called by TCRdb with MiXCR from the 5' RACE reads. The data show approximately 340,000 distinct CDR3 sequences, around a sixth seen once. The specimen sequenced was PBMCs or a T cell subset sorted from them (not recorded which). These receptors originate from a man aged 18 to 30 who had mild COVID-19 (a few samples of this study predate the infection). Cell type and time point are not known.

This clonotype was counted a few times. The chain carries TRBV20-1 and TRBJ2-7; D may be TRBD2 (7 bases). The V gene's germline CDR1 is DFQATT and CDR2 SNEGSKA (reference sequence). V lost 0 bases, J lost 5 bases, and 14 bases lay in between. This CDR3 is 14 amino acids long. DNA of the CDR3: TGCAGTGCTAGAGATCCCAAGGGGGGGGACGAGCAGTACGTC. Translating gives CSARDPKGGDEQYV.

This clonotype was picked up a small number of times. The CDR3 loop is CASSQEGDRGFDEQFF. In nucleotides, the CDR3 is TGTGCCAGCAGCCAAGAGGGGGACAGGGGATTCGATGAGCAGTTCTTC. The V gene is TRBV4-2, the J gene TRBJ2-1; TRBD1 matches 10 bases. CDR3 size: 16 residues. CDR1 and CDR2 from the germline V gene are LGHNA and YNFKEQ. The junction had 7 bases not matched to a gene; V was cut back by 0 bases and J by 8 bases.

This clonotype was seen ten or more times. V is TRBV5-1 and J is TRBJ2-1, with 10 bases that match TRBD1. Germline V gives CDR1 SGHRS, CDR2 YFSETQ. With V trimmed by 4 bases and J by 4 bases, 8 bases remained unmatched. The CDR3 spans 16 residues. CDR3 nucleotide sequence: TGCGCCAGCAGCCGATCGGGACAGGGGTATTACAATGAGCAGTTCTTC. Encoded protein: CASSRSGQGYYNEQFF.

This clonotype came up a few times. The chain combines TRBV7-2 with TRBJ1-1, with D possibly being TRBD1 (5 bases). CDR1 is SGHTA, CDR2 FQGNSA, per germline. V lost 8 bases and J lost 7, with 14 bases in between. CDR3 size: 12 residues. The CDR3 reads CASSFGGFEAFF. CDR3 in DNA: TGTGCCAGCTCCTTTGGGGGGTTTGAAGCTTTCTTT.

The chain combines TRBV7-2 with TRBJ2-1; 8 bases are shared with TRBD2. V shed 0 bases, J shed 9 bases, and the junction held 4 bases outside the gene matches. The CDR3 is made up of 14 amino acids. The V gene's germline CDR1 is SGHTA and CDR2 FQGNSA. This CDR3 is CASSLAAGGSEQFF. The CDR3, as DNA: TGTGCCAGCAGCTTAGCGGCGGGGGGAAGTGAGCAGTTCTTC. The whole variable domain, remainder taken from reference TRBV7-2 and TRBJ2-1, is GAGVSQSPSNKVTEKGKDVELRCDPISGHTALYWYRQSLGQGLEFLIYFQGNSAPDKSGLPSDRFSAERTGGSVSTLTIQRTQQEDSAVYLCASSLAAGGSEQFFGPGTRLTVL.

This clonotype was seen at least ten times. J is TRBJ2-3 and V is TRBV29-1; 9 bases are a match to TRBD1. The J segment lost 7 bases and the V segment lost 7 bases, leaving 9 bases of the junction unmatched. Germline values: CDR1 SQVTM, CDR2 ANQGSEA. CDR3 length: 13 residues. The CDR3 DNA follows: TGCAGCGCTACGACAGGGGGAACCAATACGCAGTATTTT. It yields the protein CSATTGGTNTQYF.

This chain uses TRBV7-4 with TRBJ2-3; no definite D call. CDR1 is SGHVT, CDR2 SQSDAQ, per germline. The length of the CDR3 is 14 residues. With 5 bases removed from V and 2 bases from J, the gap between germline ends came to 11 bases. CDR3 residues: CASSANWHTDTQYF. CDR3 bases: TGTGCCAGCAGCGCCAATTGGCACACAGATACGCAGTATTTT.

The chain couples TRBV9 to TRBJ1-5; the D gene is possibly TRBD1 (5 bases). The CDR3 runs to 14 residues. V lost 3 bases and J lost 1, with 8 bases in between. Germline CDR1 and CDR2: SGDLS and YYNGEE. The CDR3 is CASSAGDSNQPQHF. Written as DNA, the CDR3 is TGTGCCAGCAGCGCCGGGGACAGCAATCAGCCCCAGCATTTT.

This clonotype was seen more than once but under ten times. This rearrangement joins TRBV3-1 to TRBJ1-1; possible D gene TRBD1, 5 bases. V dropped 0 bases and J dropped 8 bases, with 13 bases sitting between them. The CDR3 runs 14 residues. Germline assignment: CDR1 LGHDT and CDR2 YNNKEL (reference sequence). CDR3 residues: CASSQEPAGTEAFF. The CDR3 nucleotides are TGTGCCAGCAGCCAAGAGCCTGCCGGGACGGAAGCTTTCTTT.

This clonotype was picked up many times. The V gene is TRBV11-2, the J gene TRBJ2-5; D ambiguous. This CDR3 region has 14 residues. With 5 bases removed from V and 2 bases from J, the gap between germline ends came to 12 bases. The V gene's germline CDR1 is SGHAT and CDR2 FQNNGV. This CDR3 is CASSPSYSQETQYF. CDR3 nucleotides: TGTGCCAGCAGCCCAAGTTACTCACAAGAGACCCAGTACTTC.

This clonotype showed up just a few times. V and J are TRBV28 and TRBJ2-3; 9 positions agree with TRBD1. The trim removed 3 bases at V and 10 bases at J, leaving 8 bases unmatched. This CDR3 has 14 amino acids. Germline V gene data show CDR1 as MDHEN and CDR2 as SYDVKM. In nucleotides, the CDR3 is TGTGCCAGCAGTTTGGGACAGGGACCCTATCCGCAGTATTTT. Residues: CASSLGQGPYPQYF.

Here the CDR3 DNA reads TGCGCCAGCAGCTACCGGACAGCCTACGAGCAGTACTTC. Its translation is CASSYRTAYEQYF. This chain connects TRBV5-1 to TRBJ2-7, with a weak D call TRBD1 (6 bases). This CDR3 has 13 residues. CDR1 and CDR2 (germline): SGHRS, YFSETQ. Trimming shortened V by 3 bases and J by 2 bases, and 9 bases separated the two germline ends.

This clonotype was observed many times. This chain joins TRBV5-1 and TRBJ2-1, with 9 bases aligning to TRBD2. Losses at the gene ends were 2 bases for V and 7 bases for J; bases not matched to a gene: 7. Germline values: CDR1 SGHRS, CDR2 YFSETQ. The length of the CDR3 is 15 residues. Here the CDR3 reads CASSLGLASWNEQFF. The CDR3 bases are TGCGCCAGCAGCTTAGGACTAGCGAGTTGGAATGAGCAGTTCTTC.

The CDR3 DNA reads as TGCGCCAGCAGACGACCGGGACAGAACTATGGCTACACCTTC. This translates into CASRRPGQNYGYTF. The chain carries TRBV5-1 and TRBJ1-2, with 7 positions matching TRBD1. The CDR3 consists of 14 residues. Trimming at V came to 5 bases and at J to 2 bases, leaving 6 bases not matched to a gene. CDR1 SGHRS and CDR2 YFSETQ come from the germline V gene. Combining the CDR3 with reference TRBV5-1 and TRBJ1-2 gives the whole variable domain KAGVTQTPRYLIKTRGQQVTLSCSPISGHRSVSWYQQTPGQGLQFLFEYFSETQRNKGNFPGRFSGRQFSNSRSEMNVSTLELGDSALYLCASRRPGQNYGYTFGSGTRLTVV.

The gene calls are TRBV3-1 and TRBJ1-6; unclear D gene. CDR3 length: 15 residues. The V gene lost 1 base and the J gene lost 9 bases, with 13 bases spanning the gap. Per the germline V gene, CDR1 is LGHDT and CDR2 is YNNKEL (reference sequence). Here the CDR3 DNA reads TGTGCCAGCAGCCAAGTGCGAGGAGGGCGTTCACCCCTCCACTTT. Translation: CASSQVRGGRSPLHF.